This TCR beta chain was found in a study of blood T cell repertoires in COVID-19. The wider study: Sample material is recorded as cDNA or gDNA derived from T cells, B-cell-depleted T cells, or PBMCs.

TCRdb's copy holds only in-frame clones and misses some; the assay was immunoSEQ multiplex PCR. The sample holds 50,000 to 70,000 clones, roughly 79% seen once. The CDR3 covers 17 residues. Trimming removed 4 bases from V and 3 bases from J; junction bases left unmatched: 15. The germline V gene has CDR1 MNHEY and CDR2 SMNVEV (reference sequence). Sequencing input: peripheral blood. The sequence was obtained from a human donor in a cohort sampled during active COVID-19. This sequence joins TRBV27 and TRBJ2-7; the match to TRBD1 covers 7 bases. Here the CDR3 reads CASSWGPGQVQDYEQYF. CDR3 DNA: TGTGCCAGCAGTTGGGGCCCCGGACAGGTCCAAGACTACGAGCAGTACTTC.